The clone carrying this T cell receptor (beta chain) showed up many times. Antigen unknown. Molecular barcoding with unique molecular identifiers was used for the TCRbeta library. TCRdb fed the PCR reads into MiXCR, producing one record per CDR3 protein. The sample has 200,000 or so distinct CDR3 sequences, roughly 6% seen once. The CDR3 spans 18 residues. V was clipped by 5 bases and J by 0 bases, with 20 bases between them. CDR1 is MNHEY, CDR2 SMNVEV, per germline (reference sequence). The data derive from a study of T-cell reconstitution after alpha-beta-depleted transplantation in children. Overall study findings and caveats: Most T-cell counts and diversity one year after the transplant came from T cells that were newly produced. Alpha-beta T cells about two months after transplant reportedly derived from several hundred expanded graft clones.

This material consisted of PBMCs, taken before TCRalphabeta/CD19-depleted stem cell transplant. V and J are TRBV27 and TRBJ2-1; D is possibly TRBD1 (7 bases). This receptor was identified in a girl under three years old with combined immunodeficiency, due to receive a stem cell transplant. This chain's CDR3 is CASSPGGWIASSYNEQFF. The CDR3 coding sequence is TGTGCCAGCAGTCCAGGGGGGTGGATTGCTAGCTCCTACAATGAGCAGTTCTTC.